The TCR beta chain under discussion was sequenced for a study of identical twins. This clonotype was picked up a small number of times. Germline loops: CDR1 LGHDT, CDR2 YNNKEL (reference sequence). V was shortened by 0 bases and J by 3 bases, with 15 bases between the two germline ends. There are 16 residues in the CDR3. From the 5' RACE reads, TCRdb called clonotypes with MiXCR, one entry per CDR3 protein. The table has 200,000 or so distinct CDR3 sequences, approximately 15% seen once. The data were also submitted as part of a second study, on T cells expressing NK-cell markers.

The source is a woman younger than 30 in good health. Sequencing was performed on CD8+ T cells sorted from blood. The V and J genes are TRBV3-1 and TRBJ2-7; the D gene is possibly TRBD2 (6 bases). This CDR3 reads CASSQDRRPGGYEQYF. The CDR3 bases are TGTGCCAGCAGCCAAGATCGAAGGCCCGGGGGCTACGAGCAGTACTTC.